This T cell receptor beta chain was captured by sequencing in a study of cytomegalovirus exposure and HLA in healthy donors (dated by TCRdb to about 2017). Background for the entire study: An earlier analysis of some 620 of the donors reported 276 Gb of sequence data and around 100 million unique TCR beta sequences obtained from about 170 million T cells. To study patterns of TCR occurrence, a later analysis re-analyzed previously published TCR beta repertoires from several hundred donors and added high-resolution HLA genotyping. The study profiled the T cell repertoires of under 850 subjects by immunosequencing and related them to cytomegalovirus serostatus. Roughly 310 gigabases of sequencing data and 78 million or so unique TCR sequences were included in an early release covering over 600 HLA-typed donors. Among almost 400 genotyped donors of the cohort, an average of approximately 250,000 unique TCR beta nucleotide sequences were sequenced per donor, roughly a sixth of them non-productive. Among the roughly 370 genotyped donors, more than 70% belonged to the genetic ancestry cluster associated with self-reported Caucasian donors. Genome-wide SNP genotypes for about three fifths of the roughly 700 donors were used in a later genetic analysis, which treated that subset as a discovery cohort. Besides the first cohort of around 670 subjects, a separate validation cohort made up of over 95 different subjects was used. An earlier analysis of nearly 600 of the donors applied high-throughput TCR beta sequencing to assess whether each TCR beta V gene segment acted as functional or pseudogenic. Donor age, sex, ethnicity and CMV serostatus were compiled alongside the repertoire data. High-throughput TCR immunosequencing, statistical association of individual TCRs with disease status, and machine learning were combined to predict cytomegalovirus infection status. Rather than using new phenotypic data, the later analysis identified candidate immune exposures from TCR beta sequences and from how often those sequences occurred across donors. The number of donors typed differed by locus, with about 629-640 for A, B, C, DRB1 and DQB1, more than 500 for DQA1, over 600 for DPA1, and 472 for DPB1. About five DR-DQ haplotypes were handled as single units for association and clustering, since linkage in the cohort was strong. The study was designed to test whether signatures of past pathogen exposure could be identified by cataloging public T cell receptors. Both class I and class II loci were covered by HLA typing, at four-digit resolution. Every repertoire in the discovery cohort had been generated on one and the same sequencing platform. Results and caveats for the whole study, not just this receptor: Several of the top co-occurrence clusters appeared to be linked to parvovirus B19, influenza, CMV and Epstein-Barr virus, according to a later analysis. Immune exposure information for the cohort was limited to CMV serostatus. A later analysis found that HLA-associated TCR beta chains were more clonally expanded and had lower generation probabilities than equally common non-associated chains. The sequencing pipeline was judged likely to have produced a cluster of highly shared sequence variants as a technical artifact. A later analysis associated 15,000 or so TCR beta sequences with specific HLA alleles at a false discovery rate of 0.05. In a later genetic analysis, a missense DCLRE1C variant was associated with V-gene and J-gene trimming of TCR beta chains, and the association was replicated in an independent cohort. Cytomegalovirus status was reported to be diagnosed by the classifier with high specificity and sensitivity in both the original and validation cohorts. A later genetic analysis reported fewer N-insertions in productive TCRs among donors in an Asian-associated ancestry cluster than the roughly 700-donor mean. A further reported finding was that TCR beta sequences accurately predicted the HLA-A and HLA-B alleles for most subjects in the first cohort. The cohort was sequenced for TCR beta chains only, and without alpha or paired-chain data the features that could be detected were limited. According to a later analysis, most CMV-associated TCR beta chains appeared to be HLA-restricted, and the HLA associations seemed to be driven largely by CMV exposure. When HLA alleles, especially DR and DQ, strongly co-occurred, attributing TCR associations to individual alleles was difficult. Correlated functional status among segregating V segments might be attributable to linkage disequilibrium, but an unknown experimental factor could not be ruled out. The presence/absence analyses assumed that sequencing depth was roughly uniform across donors, and that assumption may not be true. Because some donors lacked HLA typing at each locus, the association tests relied only on the typed subset. Some IMGT-functional V segments, including TRBV6-2 and TRBV6-3, could not be distinguished by the 87-base-pair reads and were therefore excluded. Broadly in line with IMGT annotations, most TCR beta V segments showed up in productive rearrangements about 87% or about 30% of the time in an earlier analysis of around 600 of the donors. In a later analysis, the rate of TCR association differed among HLA loci, with DRB1 alleles having the most associated TCRs and HLA-C alleles having the fewest. A total of about 180 TCR beta chains were listed by the study as associated with cytomegalovirus. The authors suggested that the approach could potentially be extended to other disease states and immunological phenotypes. In vitro tests confirmed that a few of the cytomegalovirus-associated TCR beta chains recognize cytomegalovirus antigens. Most TCR sequences were observed very rarely across donors, whereas some public TCRs were present in many individuals. Because counts were too low, some 17 rarely observed V segments, including chromosome 9 orphons, were left out of the earlier analysis of over 550 of the donors.

The CDR3 sequence holds 17 residues, the cysteine and phenylalanine included. Kept here is only the CDR3 DNA, which spans 51 bases and is read in frame from base 1. Libraries were prepared through the immunoSEQ multiplex PCR assay. For the multiplex PCR, a mixture combining 60 forward primers for TCR Vbeta segments and 13 reverse primers for TCR Jbeta segments was used. Amplification of the CDR3 region of rearranged TCR beta genes was performed with a multiplex PCR assay on genomic DNA. The amplified TCR beta libraries were sequenced on the Illumina HiSeq System as 87-base-pair reads. Turning to the authors' computational methods: Across the 666 repertoires, a later analysis counted tens of millions of unique TCR beta chains, approximately 12 million of which were shared by at least two donors. Raw reads were error-corrected and collapsed into unique sequences by a nearest-neighbor algorithm in which closely related sequences were merged to remove PCR and sequencing errors. V, D and J gene segments were assigned by aligning CDR3 sequences to IMGT reference sequences. For a sequence to be retained, a match of at least six nucleotides to both a V gene segment and a J gene segment was required. Rearrangements were classified as productive when the CDR3 lacked stop codons and remained in frame with V and J, and all other rearrangements were classified as non-productive. Following IMGT convention, CDR3 was defined as the stretch from the second conserved V-encoded cysteine up to the conserved J-encoded phenylalanine. Sequences without an unambiguous match to a single V gene segment were excluded from the earlier analysis of several hundred of the donors. In an earlier analysis of 587 of the donors, V segments were called functional above 56.7% productive rearrangements and were called segregating when the between-donor standard deviation exceeded 5%. A statistical classification framework was built to diagnose cytomegalovirus status from the catalog of TCR beta chain sequences. In a later analysis, TCR nucleotide sequences were compared against IMGT/GENE-DB human TR gene sequences so that V and J genes could be assigned. The TCRdist pipeline was used in a later analysis to assign CDR3 sequences and most-parsimonious VDJ recombination scenarios. In a later analysis, each TCR beta chain was defined by its CDR3 amino acid sequence together with its V-gene family, and reads lacking a unique V-gene family were excluded. In a later analysis, around 600 highly shared, low-generation-probability nucleotide sequences were removed to address suspected cross-contamination and a sequencing artifact. In a later analysis, a clonal expansion index for each public chain was calculated from normalized within-repertoire ranks of inferred template counts. Generation probabilities in a later analysis came from a VDJ recombination model fitted to out-of-frame rearrangements, and those results were checked against IGoR. In a later analysis, hypergeometric tests were used to score TCR-TCR, TCR-HLA and TCR-CMV co-occurrence, with a repertoire-size bias correction applied to TCR pairs. To estimate false discovery rates, a later analysis permuted the HLA or CMV assignments 20 times. In a later analysis, co-occurring TCRs were grouped using DBSCAN, with TCRdist sequence similarity added in when clustering inside HLA-allele-positive subsets. Repertoires with fewer than 30,000 or more than 120,000 public chains, plus five repertoires with anomalous nucleotide sharing, were excluded from co-occurrence clustering. TCRdb took this table from immuneACCESS and kept in-frame rearrangements with V and J called. Such tables lack part of the clones; where checked against another copy, unresolved V genes explain under half of the gap, and the rest is unexplained. The D gene and trimming were derived from the DNA, and the V and J assignments and clone size from that table. In this sample the table shows about 120,000 clones, 15% to 19% of which occur a single time. The top ten clones comprise 1.9% of the sample.

A word on this clone: Which antigen it targets is not known. No per-base quality is available; no much larger clone lies one base away.

The cohort was made up of approximately 670 healthy bone marrow donors. At the time of sampling, all cohort members were nominally healthy, though unrecorded immune exposures were likely present. The donor tested CMV seronegative, placing the donor among the 350 to 400 seronegative members of the cohort. A peripheral blood sample was collected from each donor, and TCR beta sequencing was performed on peripheral blood mononuclear cells. The Qiagen DNeasy Blood Extraction Kit was used to extract genomic DNA from the blood cell samples. What was sequenced was PBMCs. The sequence came from a young woman in good health and CMV-seronegative. Here the chain combines TRBV21-1 and TRBJ1-1. TRBV21-1 is assigned pseudogene status. CDR3 reads: CASSKSLEAPAGTEAFF. At the DNA level, the sequence is TGTGCCAGCAGCAAAAGCCTCGAGGCCCCCGCGGGAACTGAAGCTTTCTTT.